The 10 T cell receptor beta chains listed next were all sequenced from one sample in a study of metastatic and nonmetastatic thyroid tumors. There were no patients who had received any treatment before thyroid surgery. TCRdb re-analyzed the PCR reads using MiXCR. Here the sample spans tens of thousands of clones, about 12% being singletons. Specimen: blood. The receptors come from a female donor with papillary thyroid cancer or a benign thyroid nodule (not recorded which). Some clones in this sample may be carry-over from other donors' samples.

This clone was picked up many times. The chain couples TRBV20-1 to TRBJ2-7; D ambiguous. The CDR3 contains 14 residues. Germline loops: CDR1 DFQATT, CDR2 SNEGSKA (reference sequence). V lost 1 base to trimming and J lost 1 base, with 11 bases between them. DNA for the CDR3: TGCAGTGCTAGAGCTGCGAGGAAATCCTACGAGCAGTACTTC. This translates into CSARAARKSYEQYF.

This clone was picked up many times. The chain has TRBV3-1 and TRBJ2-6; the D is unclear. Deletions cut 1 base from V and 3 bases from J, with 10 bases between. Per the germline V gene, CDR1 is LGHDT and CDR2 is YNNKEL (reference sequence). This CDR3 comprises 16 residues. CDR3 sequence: CASSQGGFGGANVLTF. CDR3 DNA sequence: TGTGCCAGCAGCCAAGGGGGTTTTGGTGGGGCCAACGTCCTGACTTTC.

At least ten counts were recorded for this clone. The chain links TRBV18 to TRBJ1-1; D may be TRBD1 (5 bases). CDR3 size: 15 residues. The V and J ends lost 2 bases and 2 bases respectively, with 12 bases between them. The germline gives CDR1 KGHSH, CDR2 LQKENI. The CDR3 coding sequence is TGTGCCAGCTCACCAGCGAGGGGAGTTAACACTGAAGCTTTCTTT. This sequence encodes CASSPARGVNTEAFF.

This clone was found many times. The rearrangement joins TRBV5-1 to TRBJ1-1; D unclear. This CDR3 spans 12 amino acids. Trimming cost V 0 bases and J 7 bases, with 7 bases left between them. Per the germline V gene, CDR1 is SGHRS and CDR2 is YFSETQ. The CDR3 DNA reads TGCGCCAGCAGCTTGGAAGGCAGTGAAGCTTTCTTT. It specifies CASSLEGSEAFF. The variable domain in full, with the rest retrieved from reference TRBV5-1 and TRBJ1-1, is KAGVTQTPRYLIKTRGQQVTLSCSPISGHRSVSWYQQTPGQGLQFLFEYFSETQRNKGNFPGRFSGRQFSNSRSEMNVSTLELGDSALYLCASSLEGSEAFFGQGTRLTVV.

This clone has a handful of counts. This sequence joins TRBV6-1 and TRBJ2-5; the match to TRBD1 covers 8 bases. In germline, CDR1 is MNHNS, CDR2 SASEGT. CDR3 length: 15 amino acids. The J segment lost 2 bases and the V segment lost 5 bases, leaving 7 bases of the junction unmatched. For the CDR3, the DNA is TGTGCCAGCAGTAAACAGGGGGTTGTTCAAGAGACCCAGTACTTC. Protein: CASSKQGVVQETQYF.

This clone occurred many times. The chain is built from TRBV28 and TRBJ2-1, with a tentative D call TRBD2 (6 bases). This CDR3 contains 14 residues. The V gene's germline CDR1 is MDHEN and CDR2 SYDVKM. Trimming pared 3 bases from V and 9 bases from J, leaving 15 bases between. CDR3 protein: CASSLGREVAEQFF. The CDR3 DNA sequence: TGTGCCAGCAGTTTGGGGCGGGAAGTCGCTGAGCAGTTCTTC.

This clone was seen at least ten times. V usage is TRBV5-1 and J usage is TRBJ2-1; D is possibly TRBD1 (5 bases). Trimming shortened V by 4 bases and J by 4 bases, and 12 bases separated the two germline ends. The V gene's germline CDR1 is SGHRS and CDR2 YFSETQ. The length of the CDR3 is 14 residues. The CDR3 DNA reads TGCGCCAGCAGCCTGACACGACAGTACAATGAGCAGTTCTTC. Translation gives CASSLTRQYNEQFF.

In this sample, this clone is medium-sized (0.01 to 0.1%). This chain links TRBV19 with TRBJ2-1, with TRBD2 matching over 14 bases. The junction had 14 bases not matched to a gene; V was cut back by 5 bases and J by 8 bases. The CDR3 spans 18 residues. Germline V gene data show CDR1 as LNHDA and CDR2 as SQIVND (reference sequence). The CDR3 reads CASSRRGTSGSVGDEQFF. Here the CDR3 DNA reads TGTGCCAGTAGTCGCCGGGGGACTAGCGGGAGTGTAGGGGATGAGCAGTTCTTC.

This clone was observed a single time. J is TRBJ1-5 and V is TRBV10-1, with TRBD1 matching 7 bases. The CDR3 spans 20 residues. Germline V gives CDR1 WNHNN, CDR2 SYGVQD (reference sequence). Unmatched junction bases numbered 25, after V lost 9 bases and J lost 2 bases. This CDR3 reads CASATGQTENMSTGNQPQHF. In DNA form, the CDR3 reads TGCGCCAGTGCTACGGGACAGACGGAAAATATGTCAACGGGCAATCAGCCCCAGCATTTT.

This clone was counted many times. The DNA of the CDR3 is TGTGCCAGCAAACGGGCCCGACAGGCTAACACCGGGGAGCTGTTTTTT. Its protein product is CASKRARQANTGELFF. The J gene is TRBJ2-2, the V gene TRBV28; D possibly corresponds to TRBD1 (6 bases). CDR1 is MDHEN, CDR2 SYDVKM, per germline. V lost 7 bases to trimming and J lost 2 bases, with 17 bases between them. The CDR3 loop spans 16 amino acids.